This T cell receptor (gamma chain) was captured in a study of Vδ1+ human thymocytes. Study-wide results and limits: Unlike peripheral blood Vdelta1+ controls, thymic delta-chain sequences included 20% to 25% Vdelta2 and few Vdelta3. In the thymus, TRG and TRD repertoires looked highly polyclonal with Gaussian CDR3 lengths.

Alphabeta T cells were depleted, then CD3+ Vdelta1+ Vdelta2- thymocytes were FACS-sorted. Purity of the sorted Vdelta1+ thymocytes ranged from 98% to 99.6%. This clone was detected only a few times. Its antigen remains unknown. At the DNA level, this CDR3 is encoded by other sequences in the same sample as well. V lost 1 base to trimming and J lost 10 bases; unmatched junction nucleotides: 7. The V gene's germline CDR1 is VTNTFY and CDR2 YDVSTARD (reference sequence). CDR3 size: 12 residues. RNA was extracted from the cells and then reverse transcribed. CDR3 amplicons came from multiplex PCR with pooled V-gene forward and constant-region reverse primers. TCRdb applied CATT to the multiplex PCR reads for clone calling. The data contain roughly 24,000 gamma-chain clones, roughly 13% of them seen just once; the ten biggest clones take up 1.9%.

The sequence was collected from a child younger than two who had congenital heart surgery. The chain combines TRGV3 with TRGJ1 or TRGJ2. Sequencing was performed on Vdelta1+ gamma-delta thymocytes from the thymus. The subset denotes: FACS-sorted CD3+ TCRalphabeta- TCRVdelta1+ TCRVdelta2- thymocytes. The CDR3 protein is CATWDRPGKKLF. CDR3 nucleotides: TGTGCCACCTGGGACAGACCTGGGAAGAAACTCTTT.